This TCR beta chain is drawn from a study of blood T cell repertoires in COVID-19. In the study overall: Samples came from the United States, Italy and Spain, spanning acute and convalescent COVID-19.

This clone was detected only once. Libraries were prepared by immunoSEQ multiplex PCR; TCRdb keeps only in-frame clonotypes and omits some of them. The profile covers 150,000 to 200,000 clones, with 90% appearing a single time and roughly a sixth taken by the ten largest. Trimming stripped 1 base from V and 6 bases from J, with 12 bases between. Germline V lookup: CDR1 SGHDN, CDR2 FVKESK. There are 14 residues in the CDR3. The receptor was isolated from a man in his sixties with active or convalescent COVID-19. The genes are TRBV14 and TRBJ1-1; D is undetermined. The specimen was peripheral blood. The CDR3 here is CASSQVYERAEAFF. CDR3 nucleotides: TGTGCCAGCAGCCAAGTCTACGAACGAGCTGAAGCTTTCTTT.